One sample yielded the 23 T cell receptor beta chains listed below, sequenced in a study of technical replicates of blood from a few donors. Data came from immunoSEQ multiplex PCR; TCRdb stores just in-frame clones and leaves some out. The repertoire holds tens of thousands of clones, with approximately 94% as singletons. The sequenced sample consisted of PBMCs. These receptors came from a human donor in good health. Some clones in this sample may be carry-over from other donors' samples.

This CDR3 reads CASRYMEEGSPLHF. The CDR3 region has the DNA TGTGCCAGCAGGTATATGGAGGAGGGTTCACCCCTCCACTTT. This sequence joins TRBV2 and TRBJ1-6; D not certain. CDR1 and CDR2 (germline): SNHLY, FYNNEI. V was shortened by 6 bases and J by 9 bases, with 15 bases between the two germline ends. The CDR3 sequence is 14 residues long.

The chain carries TRBV18 and TRBJ1-2; 7 bases are shared with TRBD1. V was pared by 3 bases and J by 8 bases, with 6 bases of the junction left unmatched. This CDR3 comprises 13 residues. Looked up from germline, CDR1 is KGHSH and CDR2 is LQKENI. The CDR3 reads CASSPEGGRGYTF. CDR3 nucleotide sequence: TGTGCCAGCTCACCCGAAGGGGGCCGCGGCTACACCTTC.

V is TRBV19 and J is TRBJ1-1, with D maybe TRBD1 (5 bases). In germline, CDR1 is LNHDA, CDR2 SQIVND (reference sequence). The V end was cut by 9 bases, the J end by 4 bases, with 15 bases between. CDR3 length equals 13 residues. The DNA for the CDR3 is TGTGCCAGCTCCTATGGGGGGATCACTGAAGCTTTCTTT. Its translation: CASSYGGITEAFF.

The chain links TRBV14 to TRBJ1-2; no clear D gene. Germline V lookup: CDR1 SGHDN, CDR2 FVKESK. The CDR3 loop spans 14 amino acids. With 1 base removed from V and 3 bases from J, the gap between germline ends came to 9 bases. The CDR3 region has the DNA TGTGCCAGCAGCCAAGGACGCCAGGACTATGGCTACACCTTC. It translates to CASSQGRQDYGYTF.

This clone was detected once. One end of the junction varies from germline; a read error may be responsible. The chain combines TRBV7-6 with TRBJ1-2; no reliable D call. Germline values: CDR1 SGHVS, CDR2 FNYEAQ. This CDR3 has 13 residues. CDR3 sequence: CASKSGQDYGYTF. The CDR3, as DNA: TGTGCGAGCAAAAGTGGGCAGGACTATGGCTACACCTTC.

The J gene is TRBJ1-1, the V gene TRBV5-6; D call uncertain. Germline-derived CDR1 and CDR2 are SGHDT and YYEEEE. This CDR3 spans 14 amino acids. V was cut by 0 bases and J by 5 bases, with 11 bases left in between. For the CDR3, the DNA is TGTGCCAGCAGCTTGGTGTCCGTGAGGACTGAAGCTTTCTTT. Protein: CASSLVSVRTEAFF. Together with reference TRBV5-6 and TRBJ1-1, the CDR3 gives the full variable domain: DAGVTQSPTHLIKTRGQQVTLRCSPKSGHDTVSWYQQALGQGPQFIFQYYEEEERQRGNFPDRFSGHQFPNYSSELNVNALLLGDSALYLCASSLVSVRTEAFFGQGTRLTVV.

The V and J genes are TRBV7-9 and TRBJ1-4, with D possibly TRBD1 on 5 matching bases. From germline, CDR1 is SEHNR and CDR2 FQNEAQ (reference sequence). V shed 0 bases and J shed 7 bases, with 9 bases lying between them. The CDR3 loop spans 14 amino acids. CDR3 loop: CASSLAGVGEKLFF. The CDR3 DNA follows: TGTGCCAGCAGCTTAGCAGGGGTGGGTGAAAAACTGTTTTTT.

CDR3 sequence: CASGLDGQGGQPQHF. The CDR3 DNA follows: TGTGCTAGTGGTTTGGACGGACAGGGTGGACAGCCCCAGCATTTT. The gene calls are TRBV12-5 and TRBJ1-5, with 8 positions matching TRBD1. There are 15 residues in the CDR3. Germline values: CDR1 LGHNT, CDR2 FRNRAP. With 1 base clipped from V and 7 bases from J, the junction kept 6 bases outside the gene matches.

The chain has TRBV7-6 and TRBJ2-3, with TRBD1 matching 8 bases. This CDR3 spans 14 amino acids. CDR1 SGHVS and CDR2 FNYEAQ come from the germline V gene. After removal of 3 bases from V and 6 bases from J, the junction contained 5 bases not matched to a gene. The CDR3 bases are TGTGCCAGCAGCTTGCAGGGGGCCCATGATACGCAGTATTTT. Its protein product is CASSLQGAHDTQYF.

The chain uses TRBV5-4 and TRBJ2-3, with unresolved D. This CDR3 spans 13 amino acids. Trimming left V 3 bases short and J 4 bases short, with 9 bases between. Germline V lookup: CDR1 SGHNT, CDR2 YYREEE (reference sequence). CDR3 bases: TGTGCCAGCAGCTCCGCCAGTGCAGATACGCAGTATTTT. Residues: CASSSASADTQYF.

The chain has TRBV7-3 and TRBJ1-2; D is unclear. The CDR3 has 13 residues. The V and J ends lost 1 base and 8 bases respectively, with 11 bases between them. Per the germline V gene, CDR1 is SGHTA and CDR2 is FQGTGA. CDR3 coding DNA: TGTGCCAGCAGCTTAATGGGGTCGGGAGGCTACACCTTC. Its translation is CASSLMGSGGYTF.

This clone was picked up one time. The V and J genes are TRBV12-5 and TRBJ2-1; 7 nucleotides match TRBD2. The ends lost 0 bases at V and 5 bases at J; junction bases unmatched: 13. CDR1 and CDR2 (germline): LGHNT, FRNRAP. The CDR3 sequence is 18 residues long. CDR3 sequence reads: CASGLVLAGPGRNNEQFF. In DNA form, the CDR3 reads TGTGCTAGTGGTTTGGTACTGGCGGGGCCCGGGAGGAACAATGAGCAGTTCTTC.

The chain recombines TRBV12-5 with TRBJ2-1, with 12 nucleotides matching TRBD1. V lost 6 bases to trimming and J lost 9 bases; unmatched junction nucleotides: 9. Looked up from germline, CDR1 is LGHNT and CDR2 is FRNRAP. The CDR3 loop spans 15 amino acids. CDR3 in DNA: TGTGCTAGTGGCCCCGGGACAGGGGGCCGAGGTGAGCAGTTCTTC. This codes for CASGPGTGGRGEQFF.

The chain has TRBV5-1 and TRBJ2-2; 8 nucleotides line up with TRBD2. The junction had 3 bases not matched to a gene; V was cut back by 0 bases and J by 5 bases. Germline CDR1 reads SGHRS; CDR2 reads YFSETQ. CDR3 length equals 15 residues. The CDR3 region is CASSLVGRETGELFF. CDR3 DNA sequence: TGCGCCAGCAGCTTGGTCGGGAGGGAAACCGGGGAGCTGTTTTTT.

This chain connects TRBV12-5 to TRBJ2-7; 8 nucleotides agree with TRBD1. CDR1 and CDR2 from the germline V gene are LGHNT and FRNRAP. The CDR3 consists of 15 residues. After removal of 5 bases from V and 2 bases from J, the junction contained 8 bases not matched to a gene. The CDR3 sequence is CASGRGQGNTYEQYF. DNA of the CDR3: TGTGCTAGTGGTCGTGGACAGGGTAATACCTACGAGCAGTACTTC.

The chain employs TRBV5-1 and TRBJ2-7; TRBD2 aligns across 11 bases. The CDR3 totals 15 residues. Germline-derived CDR1 and CDR2 are SGHRS and YFSETQ. Losses at the gene ends were 4 bases for V and 6 bases for J; bases not matched to a gene: 9. The CDR3 coding sequence is TGCGCCAGCAGCCCCCTAGCGGGAGGTTCCCCCGAGCAGTACTTC. Its translation is CASSPLAGGSPEQYF.

The chain links TRBV7-8 to TRBJ1-5; 10 positions match TRBD1. CDR1 SGHVS and CDR2 FQNEAQ come from the germline V gene. J gave up 5 bases and V 6 bases, and 10 bases lay outside the gene matches. CDR3 length: 16 residues. The CDR3 protein is CASRIGGDRGHQPQHF. For the CDR3, the DNA is TGTGCCAGCAGAATAGGTGGGGACAGGGGTCATCAGCCCCAGCATTTT.

The genes are TRBV27 and TRBJ1-2; 8 bases fit TRBD1. Trimming removed 6 bases from V and 7 bases from J; junction bases left unmatched: 4. CDR1 and CDR2 (germline): MNHEY, SMNVEV (reference sequence). This CDR3 is built from 12 residues. This chain's CDR3 is CASRRQGFGYTF. The CDR3 nucleotides are TGTGCCAGCAGGCGACAGGGGTTTGGCTACACCTTC.

CDR3 coding DNA: TGTGCCAGCAGCTTTTTGGCCCGCGAGCAGTACTTC. This encodes CASSFLAREQYF. The chain is built from TRBV7-9 and TRBJ2-7; D gene ambiguous. CDR3 length: 12 residues. Germline lookup yields CDR1 SEHNR and CDR2 FQNEAQ (reference sequence). V dropped 3 bases and J dropped 6 bases, with 9 bases sitting between them.

The chain combines TRBV7-6 with TRBJ2-3; 15 bases are shared with TRBD2. The CDR3 has 15 amino acids. Germline trimming cut 4 bases from V and 6 bases from J; bases unmatched to any gene: 2. Germline CDR1 is SGHVS and CDR2 is FNYEAQ. The CDR3 nucleotides read TGTGCCAGCAGCTACGGGACTAGCGGGAGGGATACGCAGTATTTT. Translated, it gives CASSYGTSGRDTQYF.

The CDR3 region is CASSLFSGGNTEAFF. CDR3 sequence (DNA): TGTGCCAGCAGTTTATTTTCGGGGGGCAACACTGAAGCTTTCTTT. The chain carries TRBV27 and TRBJ1-1, with D possibly matching TRBD1 (6 bases). Trimming shortened V by 1 base and J by 2 bases, and 11 bases separated the two germline ends. CDR1 and CDR2 from the germline V gene are MNHEY and SMNVEV (reference sequence). The CDR3 contains 15 residues.

This clone was seen only once. The rearrangement links TRBV5-1 to TRBJ1-1; D gene uncertain. Germline V lookup: CDR1 SGHRS, CDR2 YFSETQ. Trimming took 2 bases from V and 0 from J, leaving 11 bases between them. This CDR3 has 15 residues. DNA for the CDR3: TGCGCCAGCAGCTTTGCGTGGAGCGTGAACACTGAAGCTTTCTTT. As protein: CASSFAWSVNTEAFF.

V usage is TRBV15 and J usage is TRBJ2-7; maybe TRBD2 (6 bases). Per germline, CDR1 LNHNV and CDR2 YYDKDF (reference sequence). This CDR3 spans 15 amino acids. The germline V and J ends were trimmed by 3 bases and 5 bases, with 17 bases remaining between them. CDR3 amino acids: CATSRGGAGEDEQYF. DNA of the CDR3: TGTGCCACCAGCAGGGGAGGCGCAGGAGAAGACGAGCAGTACTTC.